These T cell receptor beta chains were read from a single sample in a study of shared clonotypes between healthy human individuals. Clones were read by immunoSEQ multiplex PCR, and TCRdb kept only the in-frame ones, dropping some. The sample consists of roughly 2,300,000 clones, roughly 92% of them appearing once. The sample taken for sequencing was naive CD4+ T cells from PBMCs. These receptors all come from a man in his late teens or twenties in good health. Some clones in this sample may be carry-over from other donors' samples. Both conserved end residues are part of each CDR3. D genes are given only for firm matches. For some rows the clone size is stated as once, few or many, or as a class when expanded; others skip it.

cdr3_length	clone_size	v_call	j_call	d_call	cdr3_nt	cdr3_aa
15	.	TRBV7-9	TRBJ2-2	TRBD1	TGTGCCAGCAGCCAGACAGGGGGTAACACCGGGGAGCTGTTTTTT	CASSQTGGNTGELFF
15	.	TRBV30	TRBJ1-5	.	TGTGCCTGGAGCGCCCTCAGGGCAGGCAATCAGCCCCAGCATTTT	CAWSALRAGNQPQHF
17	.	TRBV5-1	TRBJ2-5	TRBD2	TGCGCCAGCAGCTGGGGGAGGGCTAGCGGGAGCAGGGAGACCCAGTACTTC	CASSWGRASGSRETQYF
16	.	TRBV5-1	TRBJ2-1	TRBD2	TGCGCCAGCAGCTTGGTAGTCAGCGGGATCTACAATGAGCAGTTCTTC	CASSLVVSGIYNEQFF
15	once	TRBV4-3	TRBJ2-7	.	TGCGCCAGCAGCCACAAGGTTTCGGCCTCCTACGAGCAGTACTTC	CASSHKVSASYEQYF
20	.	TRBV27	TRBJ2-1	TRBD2	TGTGCCAGCAGTTTAAGGGGACTAGCGGGAGCCATTCGCTCCTACAATGAGCAGTTCTTC	CASSLRGLAGAIRSYNEQFF
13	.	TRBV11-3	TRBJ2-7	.	TGTGCCAGCAGCTCGAGGAGGGCCGGGGAGCAGTACTTC	CASSSRRAGEQYF
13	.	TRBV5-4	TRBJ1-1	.	TGTGCCAGCAGCCGGGGCCCGGGGACTGAAGCTTTCTTT	CASSRGPGTEAFF
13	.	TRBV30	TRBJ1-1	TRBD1	TGTGCCTGGAGCCAACAGGGGACCACTGAAGCTTTCTTT	CAWSQQGTTEAFF
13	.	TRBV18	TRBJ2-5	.	TGTGCCAGCTCACCGGGATCGGGGGAGACCCAGTACTTC	CASSPGSGETQYF
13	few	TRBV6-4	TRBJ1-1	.	TGTGCCAGCAGTGTTGGCTGGGGGACTGAAGCTTTCTTT	CASSVGWGTEAFF
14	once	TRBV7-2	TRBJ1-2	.	TGTGCCAGCAGCTTATACAGGGAGGGGTATGGCTACACCTTC	CASSLYREGYGYTF
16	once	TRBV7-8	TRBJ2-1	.	TGTGCCAGCAGCTTATTCCGTTTCCAGGCCTACAATGAGCAGTTCTTC	CASSLFRFQAYNEQFF
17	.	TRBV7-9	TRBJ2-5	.	TGTGCCAGCACCAACGGAGAGGGACTCCTCTACCAAGAGACCCAGTACTTC	CASTNGEGLLYQETQYF
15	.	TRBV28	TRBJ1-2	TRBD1	TGTGCCAGCAGTTTATCGGGACAGCCCGAACTAAGCTACACCTTC	CASSLSGQPELSYTF
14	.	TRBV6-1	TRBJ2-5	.	TGTGCCAGCAGGAGGGCAGGGCAGGGGGAGACCCAGTACTTC	CASRRAGQGETQYF
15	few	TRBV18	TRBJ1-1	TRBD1	TGTGCCAGCTCACTCGGACAGGCTTTGAACACTGAAGCTTTCTTT	CASSLGQALNTEAFF
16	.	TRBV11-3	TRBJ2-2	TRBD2	TGTGCCAGCAGCATTAGCGGGAGGTCGAACACCGGGGAGCTGTTTTTT	CASSISGRSNTGELFF
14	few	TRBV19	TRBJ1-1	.	TGTGCCAGTAGTACCTCACCAACGTCTCATGCGGCTTTCTTT	CASSTSPTSHAAFF
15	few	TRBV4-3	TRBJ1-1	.	TGCGCCAGCAGCCAAGGACTCATGATGAACACTGAAGCTTTCTTT	CASSQGLMMNTEAFF
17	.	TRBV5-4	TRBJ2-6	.	TGTGCCAGCAGCTTCTCAGGGGTTAACTCTGGGGCCAACGTCCTGACTTTC	CASSFSGVNSGANVLTF
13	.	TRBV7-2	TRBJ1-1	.	TGTGCCAGCAGCTTATTGGGGACCCCGGAAGCTTTCTTT	CASSLLGTPEAFF
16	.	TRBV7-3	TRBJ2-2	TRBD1	TGTGCCAGCAGCTGGGCCGGGACAGGGAACACCGGGGAGCTGTTTTTT	CASSWAGTGNTGELFF
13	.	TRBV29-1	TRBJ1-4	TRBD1	TGCAGCGTTGAAGACAGGGGGCGGGAAAAACTGTTTTTT	CSVEDRGREKLFF
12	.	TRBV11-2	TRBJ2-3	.	TGTGCCAGCAGCGAGTACACAGATACGCAGTATTTT	CASSEYTDTQYF
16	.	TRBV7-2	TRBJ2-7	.	TGTGCCAGCAGCTTAGCCGGGACGCTGAGCTCCTACGAGCAGTACTTC	CASSLAGTLSSYEQYF
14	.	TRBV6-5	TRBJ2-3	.	TGTGCCAGCTCGATATCAGGGGAGATAGATACGCAGTATTTT	CASSISGEIDTQYF
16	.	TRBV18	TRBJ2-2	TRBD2	TGTGCCAGCTCACCACCGACTAGCGGGAGAACCGGGGAGCTGTTTTTT	CASSPPTSGRTGELFF
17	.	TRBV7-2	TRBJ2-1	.	TGTGCCAGCAGCTTAGTGGGTGCAGGCCTCCGAAGAAATGAGCAGTTCTTC	CASSLVGAGLRRNEQFF
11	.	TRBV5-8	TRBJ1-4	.	TGTGCCAGCAGCTTCTCTGCGGGGGTGTTTTTT	CASSFSAGVFF
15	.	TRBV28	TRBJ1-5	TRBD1	TGTGCCAGCAGAACTACAGGGGCGGGCAATCAGCCCCAGCATTTT	CASRTTGAGNQPQHF
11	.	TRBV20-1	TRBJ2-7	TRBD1	TGCAGTCCGAAAGACAGGGCCGAGCAGTACTTC	CSPKDRAEQYF
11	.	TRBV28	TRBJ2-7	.	TGTGCCAGCATCGGGAGAGGTGAGCAGTACTTC	CASIGRGEQYF
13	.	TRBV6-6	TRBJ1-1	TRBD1	TGTGCCAGCACCAGGACAGGGAACACTGAAGCTTTCTTT	CASTRTGNTEAFF
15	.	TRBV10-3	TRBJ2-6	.	TGTGCCATCAGCCCAAGGAATTCTGGGGCCAACGTCCTGACTTTC	CAISPRNSGANVLTF
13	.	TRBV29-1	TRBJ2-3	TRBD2	TGCAGCGTCGCGGGACTACTCACAGATACGCAGTATTTT	CSVAGLLTDTQYF
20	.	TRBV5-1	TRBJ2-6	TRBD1	TGCGCCAGCAGCGAGCCCTCCCCGGGACAGGGGAGCTCTGGGGCCAACGTCCTGACTTTC	CASSEPSPGQGSSGANVLTF
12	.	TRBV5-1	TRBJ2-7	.	TGCGCCAGCAGCTTGGACCGAGACGAGCAGTACTTC	CASSLDRDEQYF
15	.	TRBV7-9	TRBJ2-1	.	TGTGCCAGCAGCTTAGCGGATACCCTCTACAATGAGCAGTTCTTC	CASSLADTLYNEQFF
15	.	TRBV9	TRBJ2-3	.	TGTGCCAGCAGCGTCGGTTATTCTAACACAGATACGCAGTATTTT	CASSVGYSNTDTQYF
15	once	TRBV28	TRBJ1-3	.	TGTGCCAGCAGTTTGGGGGCGTTCGGAGGAAACACCATATATTTT	CASSLGAFGGNTIYF
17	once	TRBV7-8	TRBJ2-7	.	TGTGCCAGCAGCTTAGGAGCCGGGGGAGGCGAATCCTACGAGCAGTACTTC	CASSLGAGGGESYEQYF
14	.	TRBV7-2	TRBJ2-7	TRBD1	TGTGCCAGCAGCTTTTTACAGGGGTCCTACGAGCAGTACTTC	CASSFLQGSYEQYF
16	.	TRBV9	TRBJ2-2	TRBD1	TGTGCCAGCAGCGAGACGGACAGGGTCGACACCGGGGAGCTGTTTTTT	CASSETDRVDTGELFF
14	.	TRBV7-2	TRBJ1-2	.	TGTGCCAGCAGCTTAAATCTTGGTATCGGCGGCTACACCTTC	CASSLNLGIGGYTF
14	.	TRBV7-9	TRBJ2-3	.	TGTGCCAGCAGCTTCTTTTCAATGGGCGATACGCAGTATTTT	CASSFFSMGDTQYF
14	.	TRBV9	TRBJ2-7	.	TGTGCCAGCAGCGGGAGCGAGGTGACCTACGAGCAGTACTTC	CASSGSEVTYEQYF
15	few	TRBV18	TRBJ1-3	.	TGTGCCAGCTCAACATACAGATACTCTGGAAACACCATATATTTT	CASSTYRYSGNTIYF
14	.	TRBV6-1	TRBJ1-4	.	TGTGCCAGCAGTGAAGGGGGATCGAATGAAAAACTGTTTTTT	CASSEGGSNEKLFF
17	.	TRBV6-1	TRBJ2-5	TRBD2	TGTGCCAGCAGTGAAGGGTTGGTAGCTAGCGGACAAGAGACCCAGTACTTC	CASSEGLVASGQETQYF
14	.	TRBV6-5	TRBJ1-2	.	TGTGCCAGCAGTTACTCGGCGGGACACTATGGCTACACCTTC	CASSYSAGHYGYTF
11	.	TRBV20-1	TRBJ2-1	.	TGCAGTGCTAGAGAAGGGCTATGGCAGTTCTTC	CSAREGLWQFF
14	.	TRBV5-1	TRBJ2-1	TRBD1	TGCGCCAGCAGCTTCCAAGGAACAGGGGATGAGCAGTTCTTC	CASSFQGTGDEQFF
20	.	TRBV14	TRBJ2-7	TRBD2	TGTGCCAGCAGCCCAATTCGTTGGACTAGCGGGAGCGTCCAATCCTACGAGCAGTACTTC	CASSPIRWTSGSVQSYEQYF